Presented here are 29 T cell receptor beta chains from one specimen sequenced in a study of cytomegalovirus exposure and HLA in healthy donors. Primers: 60 Vbeta forward and 13 Jbeta reverse. Libraries were prepared by immunoSEQ multiplex PCR; TCRdb keeps only in-frame clonotypes and omits some of them. The table lists 130,000 or so clones. Specimen: PBMCs. The receptors here all came from a woman in her sixties or seventies in good health and CMV-seronegative.

The chain couples TRBV28 to TRBJ1-5, with 10 positions matching TRBD1. Germline V gene data show CDR1 as MDHEN and CDR2 as SYDVKM. There are 14 residues in the CDR3. The J segment lost 6 bases and the V segment lost 6 bases, leaving 5 bases of the junction unmatched. CDR3 DNA sequence: TGTGCCAGCAGGATCGGACAGGGGGGTCAGCCCCAGCATTTT. Its protein product is CASRIGQGGQPQHF.

This sequence joins TRBV5-6 and TRBJ1-1; D is uncertain. CDR1 is SGHDT, CDR2 YYEEEE, per germline. CDR3 length: 12 amino acids. Trimming left V 0 bases short and J 11 bases short, with 11 bases between. CDR3 sequence: CASSLASGEAFF. DNA of the CDR3: TGTGCCAGCAGCTTGGCCTCTGGTGAGGCTTTCTTT.

V gene TRBV2 combines with J gene TRBJ2-7; maybe TRBD1 (5 bases). Trimming stripped 7 bases from V and 4 bases from J, with 11 bases between. CDR3 size: 12 residues. Germline-derived CDR1 and CDR2 are SNHLY and FYNNEI. CDR3 residues: CASKTDEYEQYF. The CDR3 region has the DNA TGTGCCAGCAAGACAGATGAGTACGAGCAGTACTTC. Combining the CDR3 with reference TRBV2 and TRBJ2-7 gives the whole variable domain EPEVTQTPSHQVTQMGQEVILRCVPISNHLYFYWYRQILGQKVEFLVSFYNNEISEKSEIFDDQFSVERPDGSNFTLKIRSTKLEDSAMYFCASKTDEYEQYFGPGTRLTVT.

The chain links TRBV6-6 to TRBJ2-1; perhaps TRBD1 as D (5 bases). Germline CDR1 reads MNHNY; CDR2 reads SVGAGI (reference sequence). This CDR3 is built from 14 residues. V lost 6 bases and J lost 2, with 11 bases in between. The CDR3 here is CASRLQDTYNEQFF. In nucleotides, the CDR3 is TGTGCCAGCAGGCTACAGGATACCTACAATGAGCAGTTCTTC.

The chain employs TRBV6-5 and TRBJ2-1; 14 positions match TRBD2. CDR1 and CDR2 (germline): MNHEY, SVGAGI. The CDR3 covers 16 residues. The ends lost 0 bases at V and 6 bases at J; junction bases unmatched: 1. The CDR3 here is CASSYSGLAGGNEQFF. The CDR3 DNA reads as TGTGCCAGCAGTTACTCAGGACTAGCGGGAGGCAATGAGCAGTTCTTC.

The rearrangement uses TRBV5-1 and TRBJ1-1; D gene unclear. V lost 1 base and J lost 0, with 7 bases in between. The CDR3 runs 14 residues. Germline CDR1 reads SGHRS; CDR2 reads YFSETQ. CDR3 bases: TGCGCCAGCAGCTTGTACAGCTTGAACACTGAAGCTTTCTTT. Its translation is CASSLYSLNTEAFF.

This chain links TRBV6-6 with TRBJ2-5; 9 bases line up with TRBD1. The germline V gene has CDR1 MNHNY and CDR2 SVGAGI (reference sequence). CDR3 length: 15 residues. Trimming removed 5 bases from V and 5 bases from J; junction bases left unmatched: 9. CDR3 DNA: TGTGCCAGCAGTGGGGGTACAGGGGGCGTGGAGACCCAGTACTTC. Translated: CASSGGTGGVETQYF.

The CDR3 here is CASSTSVVESTGELFF. DNA for the CDR3: TGTGCCAGCAGCACTAGCGTTGTTGAGTCAACCGGGGAGCTGTTTTTT. This chain uses TRBV4-2 with TRBJ2-2; 7 bases agree with TRBD2. Trimming at V came to 5 bases and at J to 5 bases, leaving 11 bases not matched to a gene. Germline lookup yields CDR1 LGHNA and CDR2 YNFKEQ. This CDR3 region has 16 residues.

The gene calls are TRBV11-2 and TRBJ1-6; 7 positions match TRBD1. From germline, CDR1 is SGHAT and CDR2 FQNNGV. This CDR3 region has 14 residues. Trimming at V came to 6 bases and at J to 7 bases, leaving 6 bases not matched to a gene. The CDR3 DNA reads as TGTGCCAGCAGTCGGGACAGTAGAAATTCACCCCTCCACTTT. Amino acids: CASSRDSRNSPLHF.

In DNA form, the CDR3 reads TGTGCCACCAGCAGAGATAAGGGCGCCAGGGCGGATGGCTACACCTTC. Its translation: CATSRDKGARADGYTF. The chain is built from TRBV15 and TRBJ1-2, with a possible D match to TRBD1 (5 bases). Germline V lookup: CDR1 LNHNV, CDR2 YYDKDF (reference sequence). This CDR3 is 16 amino acids long. Trimming pared 0 bases from V and 6 bases from J, leaving 17 bases between.

Here the CDR3 DNA reads TGTGCCAGCAGAGACCGGGGAGGTACAGATACGCAGTATTTT. Translated, it gives CASRDRGGTDTQYF. This chain connects TRBV6-4 to TRBJ2-3, with D perhaps TRBD2 (6 bases). The germline V gene encodes CDR1 MRHNA and CDR2 SNTAGT. The CDR3 contains 14 residues. Trimming pared 6 bases from V and 3 bases from J, leaving 13 bases between.

The chain carries TRBV6-1 and TRBJ1-2; 10 positions match TRBD1. Germline V lookup: CDR1 MNHNS, CDR2 SASEGT. The V segment lost 3 bases and the J segment 4 bases; nucleotides outside the gene matches: 2. CDR3 size: 14 residues. The CDR3 coding sequence is TGTGCCAGCAGTGACCGACAGGGGGCCTATGGCTACACCTTC. This encodes CASSDRQGAYGYTF.

The chain couples TRBV5-4 to TRBJ2-7; D not resolved. The V end was cut by 2 bases, the J end by 4 bases, with 7 bases between. This CDR3 spans 12 amino acids. From germline, CDR1 is SGHNT and CDR2 YYREEE (reference sequence). The CDR3 bases are TGTGCCAGCAGCTTCAATAGTTACGAGCAGTACTTC. Translating gives CASSFNSYEQYF.

The chain recombines TRBV27 with TRBJ2-1; 11 bases are a match to TRBD2. This CDR3 is 18 amino acids long. Germline V gives CDR1 MNHEY, CDR2 SMNVEV (reference sequence). V shed 3 bases, J shed 4 bases, and the junction held 11 bases outside the gene matches. In DNA form, the CDR3 reads TGTGCCAGCAGTTTGGATAGCGGGGGGGCCCCTGGGTACAATGAGCAGTTCTTC. Residues: CASSLDSGGAPGYNEQFF.

The CDR3 coding sequence is TGTGCCAGCAGCGCGGGGGGGGCGGGGCTATCCTACGAGCAGTACTTC. Translating it yields CASSAGGAGLSYEQYF. The V and J genes are TRBV5-4 and TRBJ2-7; 9 bases match TRBD2. V gave up 4 bases and J gave up 1 base; unmatched junction bases: 9. The CDR3 is 16 amino acids. CDR1 is SGHNT, CDR2 YYREEE, per germline (reference sequence).

The J gene is TRBJ1-2, the V gene TRBV30; TRBD1 matches 8 bases. This CDR3 is built from 14 residues. V shed 2 bases, J shed 7 bases, and the junction held 9 bases outside the gene matches. The germline gives CDR1 GTSNPN, CDR2 SVGIG (reference sequence). CDR3 DNA: TGTGCCTGGAGTATGACAGGGGCATTGGGTGGCTACACCTTC. It encodes CAWSMTGALGGYTF.

This chain joins TRBV5-5 and TRBJ2-2; possible D gene TRBD1, 6 bases. V was trimmed by 1 base and J by 5 bases, leaving 9 bases between them. The CDR3 contains 14 residues. The germline CDR1 and CDR2 sequences are SGHKS and YYEKEE (reference sequence). CDR3 protein: CASSLLQGTGELFF. The CDR3 DNA sequence: TGTGCCAGCAGCTTGTTACAGGGTACCGGGGAGCTGTTTTTT.

The V and J genes are TRBV28 and TRBJ2-5; 9 nucleotides match TRBD1. Germline CDR1 and CDR2: MDHEN and SYDVKM. V lost 8 bases and J lost 0; bases outside the gene matches: 1. CDR3 length equals 13 residues. In DNA form, the CDR3 reads TGTGCCAGCGACAGGGGGGACCAAGAGACCCAGTACTTC. Translation gives CASDRGDQETQYF.

The chain couples TRBV7-3 to TRBJ1-3; D gene ambiguous. There are 15 residues in the CDR3. V was clipped by 3 bases and J by 2 bases, with 11 bases between them. CDR1 and CDR2 (germline): SGHTA, FQGTGA. The CDR3 loop reads CASSLSGLAGNTIYF. Here the CDR3 DNA reads TGTGCCAGCAGCTTGTCGGGGTTGGCTGGAAACACCATATATTTT.

The rearrangement joins TRBV11-2 to TRBJ2-3; 7 bases align to TRBD1. The CDR3 is 13 residues long. The germline V gene has CDR1 SGHAT and CDR2 FQNNGV. V dropped 7 bases and J dropped 7; count of bases not matched to a gene: 8. CDR3 nucleotide sequence: TGTGCCAGCAAACTGACAGGGTCAAATACGCAGTATTTT. Residues: CASKLTGSNTQYF.

This chain joins TRBV5-6 and TRBJ2-7; a possible D gene is TRBD2 (5 bases). Trimming pared 4 bases from V and 1 base from J, leaving 15 bases between. This CDR3 comprises 15 residues. CDR1 SGHDT and CDR2 YYEEEE come from the germline V gene. The CDR3 nucleotides are TGTGCCAGCAGCGGGAGAGGACGGAGGTCCTACGAGCAGTACTTC. Amino acids: CASSGRGRRSYEQYF.

The chain carries TRBV5-1 and TRBJ2-7, with D possibly TRBD1 on 5 matching bases. CDR3 length: 16 residues. Trimming stripped 5 bases from V and 9 bases from J, with 27 bases between. Germline CDR1 and CDR2: SGHRS and YFSETQ. This chain's CDR3 is CASSPSGAEITSGQYF. The CDR3 nucleotides read TGCGCCAGCAGTCCCTCTGGGGCAGAGATTACGTCGGGGCAGTACTTC.

This chain joins TRBV5-1 and TRBJ2-1; 7 bases match TRBD2. This CDR3 contains 15 residues. Germline V gene lookup returns CDR1 SGHRS and CDR2 YFSETQ. The V gene end was trimmed by 4 bases and the J gene end by 3 bases; junction bases not matched to a gene: 7. CDR3 sequence (DNA): TGCGCCAGCAGCCTGACCGGGGACTACTACAATGAGCAGTTCTTC. It codes for CASSLTGDYYNEQFF.

The chain has TRBV5-1 and TRBJ2-7, with 9 nucleotides matching TRBD1. The CDR3 has 14 amino acids. Trimming at V came to 5 bases and at J to 5 bases, leaving 8 bases not matched to a gene. In germline, CDR1 is SGHRS, CDR2 YFSETQ. The CDR3 here is CASRLGQGMNEQYF. DNA for the CDR3: TGCGCCAGCAGGCTGGGACAGGGTATGAACGAGCAGTACTTC. The full variable domain, with the rest looked up from reference TRBV5-1 and TRBJ2-7, is KAGVTQTPRYLIKTRGQQVTLSCSPISGHRSVSWYQQTPGQGLQFLFEYFSETQRNKGNFPGRFSGRQFSNSRSEMNVSTLELGDSALYLCASRLGQGMNEQYFGPGTRLTVT.

The V and J genes are TRBV11-2 and TRBJ1-2, with D possibly matching TRBD1 (6 bases). Trimming took off 7 bases at V and 4 bases at J, with 16 bases between the two ends. The CDR3 totals 14 residues. CDR1 and CDR2 from the germline V gene are SGHAT and FQNNGV. The CDR3 DNA sequence: TGTGCCAGCACCATGCGGGGGGGCCGCTATGGCTACACCTTC. This sequence encodes CASTMRGGRYGYTF.

The V and J genes are TRBV19 and TRBJ2-7, with 7 bases aligning to TRBD1. The ends lost 5 bases at V and 3 bases at J; junction bases unmatched: 7. Germline loops: CDR1 LNHDA, CDR2 SQIVND (reference sequence). This CDR3 is built from 14 residues. CDR3 nucleotides: TGTGCCAGTAGTCGACAGGGTAATCACTACGAGCAGTACTTC. It specifies CASSRQGNHYEQYF.

CDR3 residues: CASSLMATSRAGELFF. The DNA for the CDR3 is TGTGCCAGCAGCTTAATGGCGACTAGTCGCGCCGGGGAGCTGTTTTTT. The rearrangement joins TRBV7-3 to TRBJ2-2; the D gene is possibly TRBD2 (6 bases). This CDR3 is 16 amino acids long. Germline CDR1 SGHTA, CDR2 FQGTGA. Trimming removed 1 base from V and 6 bases from J, with 15 bases in between.

CDR3 loop: CASSIDWTGLGRSTEAFF. DNA for the CDR3: TGTGCCAGTAGTATAGACTGGACAGGGTTGGGGAGGAGCACTGAAGCTTTCTTT. This rearrangement joins TRBV19 to TRBJ1-1; TRBD1 matches at 8 bases. The CDR3 loop spans 18 amino acids. V was clipped by 0 bases and J by 4 bases; unmatched bases: 13. CDR1 and CDR2 (germline): LNHDA, SQIVND (reference sequence).

The chain has TRBV30 and TRBJ2-1, with a weak D call TRBD2 (5 bases). Germline CDR1 GTSNPN, CDR2 SVGIG (reference sequence). This CDR3 has 13 residues. V shed 4 bases and J shed 12 bases, with 19 bases lying between them. The CDR3 spells CAWTLSEGTLQFF. CDR3 sequence (DNA): TGTGCCTGGACGCTTTCAGAGGGCACTTTGCAGTTCTTC. The full variable domain, in which reference TRBV30 and TRBJ2-1 provide the parts outside the CDR3, is SQTIHQWPATLVQPVGSPLSLECTVEGTSNPNLYWYRQAAGRGLQLLFYSVGIGQISSEVPQNLSASRPQDRQFILSSKKLLLSDSGFYLCAWTLSEGTLQFFGPGTRLTVL.